The rows below give T cell receptor beta chains drawn from one sample of a study of cytomegalovirus exposure and HLA in healthy donors. The method was immunoSEQ multiplex PCR; TCRdb's version includes in-frame clones alone and lacks a portion of them. This sample carries about 130,000 clones, 80% of them seen once, and the ten largest clones take about 2.5%. Sample: PBMCs. The receptors shown here come from a man younger than 40 in good health and CMV-seronegative. Both conserved end residues are part of each CDR3. The D gene is left open where the match is weak. Clone size is given for some rows only: seen once, a few or many times, or a class if the clone is expanded.

size	V	J	D	DNA	CDR3
-	TRBV28	TRBJ2-7	TRBD1	TGTGCCAGTCGCAATAGCGGACAGGGCCACGAGCAGTACTTC	CASRNSGQGHEQYF
-	TRBV19	TRBJ1-3	-	TGTGCCAGTACAATGGCCAGGGGAGTCTCTGGAAACACCATATATTTT	CASTMARGVSGNTIYF
-	TRBV23-1	TRBJ1-2	-	TGCGCCAGCAGTCAATCGGGTGCGGTCCGTGGCTACACCTTC	CASSQSGAVRGYTF
-	TRBV13	TRBJ2-2	-	TGTGCCAGCAGCTTAGGGACAGGAACCCTGGGAACCACCGGGGAGCTGTTTTTT	CASSLGTGTLGTTGELFF
-	TRBV9	TRBJ2-3	TRBD2	TGTGCCAGCAGCGTAGCAACTAGCGGAAGCACAGATACGCAGTATTTT	CASSVATSGSTDTQYF
-	TRBV18	TRBJ2-5	TRBD1	TGTGCCAGCTCGGGACAGTCGAGTGGGCAAGAGACCCAGTACTTC	CASSGQSSGQETQYF
-	TRBV30	TRBJ2-7	TRBD2	TGTGCCTGGAGTGTACGAACTAGCGGGTCTCGTGGCGAGCAGTACTTC	CAWSVRTSGSRGEQYF
-	TRBV5-1	TRBJ1-2	-	TGCGCCAGCAGCTTGACAACTAACTATGGCTACACCTTC	CASSLTTNYGYTF
once	TRBV2	TRBJ2-1	TRBD2	TGTGCCAGCAACGGACCGGCGGGAGGCTACAGTGAGCAGTTCTTC	CASNGPAGGYSEQFF
-	TRBV29-1	TRBJ2-7	TRBD1	TGCAGCGTTATTACAGGGGTCTACGAGCAGTACTTC	CSVITGVYEQYF
-	TRBV5-4	TRBJ2-5	-	TGTGCCAGCAGCTTGTACGGGAGTACTCGTGAGACCCAGTACTTC	CASSLYGSTRETQYF
once	TRBV15	TRBJ1-1	-	TGTGCCACCAGCTCCTGGACAGTGAACACTGAAGCTTTCTTT	CATSSWTVNTEAFF
-	TRBV15	TRBJ1-3	TRBD1	TGTGCCACCAGCAGAGGGACAGGGGGCGATTTGGCTCCCTCTGGAAACACCATATATTTT	CATSRGTGGDLAPSGNTIYF
-	TRBV7-9	TRBJ1-2	-	TGTGCCTTATCGTGGGGGGGCAGTTCGACGGGCTACACCTTC	CALSWGGSSTGYTF
-	TRBV10-1	TRBJ2-1	-	TGCGCCAGCAGTAGCGGTTCCCTAAGCTCCTACAATGAGCAGTTCTTC	CASSSGSLSSYNEQFF
-	TRBV2	TRBJ2-7	-	TGTGCCAGCAGTGACAGGGCATGCGAGCAGTACTTC	CASSDRACEQYF
-	TRBV18	TRBJ1-4	TRBD1	TGTGCCAGCTCACCACAAGGGGGCGCACAGGAAAAACTGTTTTTT	CASSPQGGAQEKLFF
-	TRBV5-8	TRBJ2-7	TRBD2	TGTGCCAGCAGCGACCGGGGCAGCGGGAGACCCGAGCAGTACTTC	CASSDRGSGRPEQYF
-	TRBV11-2	TRBJ2-1	TRBD2	TGTGCCAGCAGCCAAGTCCAGCGGGAGGGAGTTGAGCAGTTCTTC	CASSQVQREGVEQFF
-	TRBV25-1	TRBJ1-2	TRBD1	TGTGCCAGCAGCCCAAATCCGACAGGGATGAGTGGCTACACCTTC	CASSPNPTGMSGYTF
-	TRBV27	TRBJ1-1	TRBD1	TGTGCCAGCAGTTTATCCCGGACAGGGAACACTGAAGCTTTCTTT	CASSLSRTGNTEAFF
-	TRBV4-1	TRBJ2-5	-	TGCGCCAGCAGTCGCCAAACGGTCCAAGAGACCCAGTACTTC	CASSRQTVQETQYF
-	TRBV9	TRBJ2-7	TRBD2	TGTGCCAGCAGCGTAGAGGCTAGCGGGAGTCACAGGTCCTACGAGCAGTACTTC	CASSVEASGSHRSYEQYF
-	TRBV19	TRBJ2-7	TRBD1	TGTGCCAGTAGTCACCGGACAGGGGCCCCTCGGGAGCAGTACTTC	CASSHRTGAPREQYF
-	TRBV4-1	TRBJ1-4	TRBD1	TGCGCCAGCAGCCAGGATCGGACAGGGGAGGTATTTTCTAATGAAAAACTGTTTTTT	CASSQDRTGEVFSNEKLFF
once	TRBV19	TRBJ1-1	-	TGTGCCAGTAGTATTATCCCCGACACTGAAGCTTTCTTT	CASSIIPDTEAFF
-	TRBV14	TRBJ2-2	TRBD1	TGTGCCAGCAGCCAACCGGGACAGGGGAGGAACACCGGGGAGCTGTTTTTT	CASSQPGQGRNTGELFF
-	TRBV28	TRBJ1-2	TRBD1	TGTGCCAGCAAGAACAGGGGCTACCACTATGGCTACACCTTC	CASKNRGYHYGYTF
-	TRBV9	TRBJ1-2	-	TGTGCCAGCAGCGTCGACGGGGGGTATGGCTACACCTTC	CASSVDGGYGYTF
-	TRBV7-9	TRBJ2-1	-	TGTGCCAGCAGCCCCCAGGGGAGGGGTGAGCAGTTCTTC	CASSPQGRGEQFF
-	TRBV15	TRBJ1-6	-	TGTGCCACCAGCAGAGACTATTCACCCCTCCACTTT	CATSRDYSPLHF
-	TRBV28	TRBJ1-1	-	TGTGCCAGCAGACGGGGGATGAACACTGAAGCTTTCTTT	CASRRGMNTEAFF
-	TRBV5-4	TRBJ2-7	TRBD2	TGTGCCAGCAGCTTGGGACTAGCGGGAGACGAGCAGTACTTC	CASSLGLAGDEQYF
-	TRBV28	TRBJ1-5	TRBD1	TGTGCCAGCAGTTTTTGGGGGACAGGGGGCTTACTAGATAGCAATCAGCCCCAGCATTTT	CASSFWGTGGLLDSNQPQHF
-	TRBV30	TRBJ2-3	TRBD2	TGTGCCTGGAGTGTACCTCTAGCGGGAGGGCCTAAAACAGATACGCAGTATTTT	CAWSVPLAGGPKTDTQYF
-	TRBV21-1	TRBJ2-7	-	TGTGCCAGCAGCAAAGTTGTCGGGCTAGCGGACGAGCAGTACTTC	CASSKVVGLADEQYF
few	TRBV28	TRBJ2-7	TRBD2	TGTTTTTCTCGGGCTAGCGGGACGGTCGAGCAGTACTTC	CFSRASGTVEQYF
-	TRBV4-3	TRBJ2-1	-	TGCGCCAGCAGCCTTTCGGAGGCTCAACAGCAGTTCTTC	CASSLSEAQQQFF
-	TRBV7-6	TRBJ2-7	TRBD2	TGTGCCAGCAGCTTAGGAGGGGTGGGAGGGTACGAGCAGTACTTC	CASSLGGVGGYEQYF
few	TRBV5-6	TRBJ2-7	-	TGTGCCAGCAGCTCCCCGAGCAGGGCGGCCGAGCAGTACTTC	CASSSPSRAAEQYF